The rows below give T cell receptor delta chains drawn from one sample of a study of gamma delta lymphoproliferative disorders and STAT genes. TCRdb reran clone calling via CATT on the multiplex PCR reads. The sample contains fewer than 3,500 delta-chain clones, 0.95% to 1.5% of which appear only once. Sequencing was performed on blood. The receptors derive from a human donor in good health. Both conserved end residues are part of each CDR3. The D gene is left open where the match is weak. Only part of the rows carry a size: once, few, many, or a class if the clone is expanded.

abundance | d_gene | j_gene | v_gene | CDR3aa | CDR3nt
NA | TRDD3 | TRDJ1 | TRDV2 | CACDTVGTGGYATDKLIF | TGTGCCTGTGACACCGTAGGTACTGGGGGATACGCCACGGATAAACTCATCTTT
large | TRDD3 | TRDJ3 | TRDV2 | CACDAVLGDTVWDTRQMFF | TGTGCCTGTGACGCCGTACTGGGGGATACAGTCTGGGACACCCGACAGATGTTTTTC
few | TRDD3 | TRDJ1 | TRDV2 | CACDPLGDILIF | TGTGCCTGTGACCCACTGGGGGATATCCTCATCTTT
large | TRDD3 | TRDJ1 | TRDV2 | CACDTLLGTRGTDKLIF | TGTGCCTGTGACACCTTACTGGGGACTCGGGGCACCGATAAACTCATCTTT
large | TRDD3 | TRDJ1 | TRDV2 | CACGELGDIGHTDKLIF | TGTGCCTGTGGAGAACTGGGGGATATAGGGCACACCGATAAACTCATCTTT
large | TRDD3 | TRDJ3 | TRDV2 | CACDKVLGVASSWDTRQMFF | TGTGCCTGTGACAAAGTACTGGGGGTTGCCTCCTCCTGGGACACCCGACAGATGTTTTTC
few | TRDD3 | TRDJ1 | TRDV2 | CACDTLLGDTRRDKLIF | TGTGCCTGTGACACCCTACTGGGGGATACGCGCCGCGATAAACTCATCTTT
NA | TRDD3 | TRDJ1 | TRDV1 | CALGVPTGGYGDKLIF | TGTGCTCTTGGGGTTCCAACTGGGGGATACGGGGATAAACTCATCTTT
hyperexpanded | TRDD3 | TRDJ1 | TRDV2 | CACDPVLGDTRRDKLIF | TGTGCCTGTGACCCTGTACTGGGGGATACGCGCCGCGATAAACTCATCTTT
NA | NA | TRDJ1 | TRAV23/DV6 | CAASIPRLITGDQYTDKLIF | TGTGCAGCAAGCATCCCCCGCCTAATTACGGGGGACCAATACACCGATAAACTCATCTTT
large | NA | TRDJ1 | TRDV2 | CACDYAVTGAADKLIF | TGTGCCTGTGACTACGCGGTTACGGGGGCAGCCGATAAACTCATCTTT
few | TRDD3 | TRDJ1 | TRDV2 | CACDTVGPGGYNKLIF | TGTGCCTGTGACACCGTGGGACCTGGGGGATACAATAAACTCATCTTT